This TCR beta chain was documented in a study of PD-1 blockade in classical Hodgkin lymphoma. The wider study: Nivolumab 3 mg/kg was given intravenously every 2 weeks. General study results and limits: Those achieving complete response showed baseline diversity like newly diagnosed patients.

Generated by immunoSEQ multiplex PCR, the TCRdb table keeps only in-frame clones and is missing some. Altogether some 40,000 clones are present, about 79% being singletons, with the ten largest covering approximately 11%. Relapses following autologous stem cell transplantation were seen in all patients, with brentuximab vedotin exposure varying. Classifying best responses yielded complete response, partial response or progressive disease. This CDR3 is 15 amino acids long. V was pared by 6 bases and J by 3 bases, with 7 bases of the junction left unmatched. Germline CDR1 reads SGHAT; CDR2 reads FQNNGV. As to this clone: What it binds is unknown.

The clonotype comes from a human donor with classical Hodgkin lymphoma. This chain uses TRBV11-2 with TRBJ2-1, with 8 bases identical to TRBD1. This material consisted of peripheral blood mononuclear cells (PBMCs), taken at baseline. CDR3 sequence: CASSYQGASYNEQFF. CDR3 coding DNA: TGTGCCAGCAGTTATCAGGGGGCGAGCTACAATGAGCAGTTCTTC. Supplemented by reference TRBV11-2 and TRBJ2-1, the full variable domain reads EAGVAQSPRYKIIEKRQSVAFWCNPISGHATLYWYQQILGQGPKLLIQFQNNGVVDDSQLPKDRFSAERLKGVDSTLKIQPAKLEDSAVYLCASSYQGASYNEQFFGPGTRLTVL.